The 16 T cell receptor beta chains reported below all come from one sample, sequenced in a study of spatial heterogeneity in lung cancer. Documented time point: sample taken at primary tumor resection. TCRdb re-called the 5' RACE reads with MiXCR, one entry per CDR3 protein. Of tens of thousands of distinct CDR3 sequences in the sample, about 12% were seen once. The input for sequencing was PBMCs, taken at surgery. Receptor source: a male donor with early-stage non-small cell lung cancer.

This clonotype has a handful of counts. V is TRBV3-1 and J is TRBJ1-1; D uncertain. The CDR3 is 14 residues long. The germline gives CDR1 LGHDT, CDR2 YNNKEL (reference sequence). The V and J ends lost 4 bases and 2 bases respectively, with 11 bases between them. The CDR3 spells CASSPAGFNTEAFF. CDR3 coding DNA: TGTGCCAGCAGCCCAGCTGGCTTTAACACTGAAGCTTTCTTT.

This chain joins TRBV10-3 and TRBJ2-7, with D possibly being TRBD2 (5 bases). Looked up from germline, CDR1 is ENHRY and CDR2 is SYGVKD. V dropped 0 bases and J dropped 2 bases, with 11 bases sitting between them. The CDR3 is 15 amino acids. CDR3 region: CAISESGPGAYEQYF. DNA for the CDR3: TGTGCCATCAGTGAGTCAGGCCCCGGGGCCTACGAGCAGTACTTC.

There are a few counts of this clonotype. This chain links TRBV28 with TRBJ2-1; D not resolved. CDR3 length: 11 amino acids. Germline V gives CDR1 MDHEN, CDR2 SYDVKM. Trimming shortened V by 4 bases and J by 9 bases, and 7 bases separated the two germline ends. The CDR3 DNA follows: TGTGCCAGCAGTTACCGTTTTGAGCAGTTCTTC. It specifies CASSYRFEQFF.

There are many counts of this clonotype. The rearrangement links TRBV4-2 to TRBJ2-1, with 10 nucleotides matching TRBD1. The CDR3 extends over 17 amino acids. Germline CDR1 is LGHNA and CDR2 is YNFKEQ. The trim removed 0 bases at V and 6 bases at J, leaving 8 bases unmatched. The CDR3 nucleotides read TGTGCCAGCAGCCAAGACCCGGGACAGGGGCCGCTCAATGAGCAGTTCTTC. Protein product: CASSQDPGQGPLNEQFF.

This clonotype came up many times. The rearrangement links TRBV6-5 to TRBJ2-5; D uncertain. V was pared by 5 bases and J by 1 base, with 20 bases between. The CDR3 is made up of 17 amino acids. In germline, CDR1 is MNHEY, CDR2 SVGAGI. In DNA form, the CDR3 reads TGTGCCAGCAGTCTCCACCTCACAGATCCTTCCCAAGAGACCCAGTACTTC. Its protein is CASSLHLTDPSQETQYF.

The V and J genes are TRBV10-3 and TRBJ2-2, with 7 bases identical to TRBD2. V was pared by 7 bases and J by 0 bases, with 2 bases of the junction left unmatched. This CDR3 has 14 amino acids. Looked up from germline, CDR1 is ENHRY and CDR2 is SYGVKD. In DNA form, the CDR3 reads TGTGCCATCAAGACTAGCTCGAACACCGGGGAGCTGTTTTTT. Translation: CAIKTSSNTGELFF.

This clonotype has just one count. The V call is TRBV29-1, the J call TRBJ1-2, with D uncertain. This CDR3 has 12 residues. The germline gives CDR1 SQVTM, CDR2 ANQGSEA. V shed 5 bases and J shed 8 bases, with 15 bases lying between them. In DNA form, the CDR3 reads TGCAGCGTTTCCTCTCTGGGTGGCGGCTACACCTTC. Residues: CSVSSLGGGYTF.

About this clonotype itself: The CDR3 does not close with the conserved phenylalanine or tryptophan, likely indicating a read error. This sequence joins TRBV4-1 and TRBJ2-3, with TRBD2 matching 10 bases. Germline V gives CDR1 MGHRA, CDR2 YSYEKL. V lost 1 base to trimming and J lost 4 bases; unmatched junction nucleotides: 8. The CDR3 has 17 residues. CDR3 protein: CASSQGASGGAADTQYS. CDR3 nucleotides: TGCGCCAGCAGCCAAGGCGCCAGCGGGGGGGCTGCAGATACGCAGTATTCT.

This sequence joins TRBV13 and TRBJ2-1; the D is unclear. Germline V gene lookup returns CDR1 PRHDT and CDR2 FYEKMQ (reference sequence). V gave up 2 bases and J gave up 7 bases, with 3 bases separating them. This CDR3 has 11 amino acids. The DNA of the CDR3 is TGTGCCAGCAGCTTATGGAATGAGCAGTTCTTC. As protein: CASSLWNEQFF.

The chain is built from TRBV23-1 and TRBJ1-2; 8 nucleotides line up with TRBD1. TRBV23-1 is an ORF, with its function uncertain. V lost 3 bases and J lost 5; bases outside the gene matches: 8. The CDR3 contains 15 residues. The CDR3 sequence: CASSQASGQGYGYTF. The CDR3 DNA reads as TGCGCCAGCAGTCAGGCTTCCGGACAGGGTTATGGCTACACCTTC.

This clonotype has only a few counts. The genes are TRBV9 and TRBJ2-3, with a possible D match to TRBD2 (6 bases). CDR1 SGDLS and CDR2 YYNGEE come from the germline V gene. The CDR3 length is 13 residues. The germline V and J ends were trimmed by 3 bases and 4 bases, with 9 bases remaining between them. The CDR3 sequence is CASSGDFSDTQYF. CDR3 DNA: TGTGCCAGCAGCGGGGACTTTTCAGATACGCAGTATTTT.

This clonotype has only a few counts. CDR3 bases: TGCGCCAGCAGTAAGGCCAAACAGGGCTCGAATGAAAAACTGTTTTTT. Its protein is CASSKAKQGSNEKLFF. The rearrangement links TRBV5-1 to TRBJ1-4, with D tentatively TRBD1 (6 bases). CDR3 length: 16 residues. V was cut by 5 bases and J by 5 bases, with 19 bases left in between. The germline CDR1 and CDR2 sequences are SGHRS and YFSETQ.

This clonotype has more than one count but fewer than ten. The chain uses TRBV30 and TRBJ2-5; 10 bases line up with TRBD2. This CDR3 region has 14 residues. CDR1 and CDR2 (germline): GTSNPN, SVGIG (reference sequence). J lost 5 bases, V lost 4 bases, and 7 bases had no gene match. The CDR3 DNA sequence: TGTGCCTGGAAGATGAGCGGGGGGGCCGAGACCCAGTACTTC. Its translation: CAWKMSGGAETQYF. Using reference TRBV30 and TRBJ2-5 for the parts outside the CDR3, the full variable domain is SQTIHQWPATLVQPVGSPLSLECTVEGTSNPNLYWYRQAAGRGLQLLFYSVGIGQISSEVPQNLSASRPQDRQFILSSKKLLLSDSGFYLCAWKMSGGAETQYFGPGTRLLVL.

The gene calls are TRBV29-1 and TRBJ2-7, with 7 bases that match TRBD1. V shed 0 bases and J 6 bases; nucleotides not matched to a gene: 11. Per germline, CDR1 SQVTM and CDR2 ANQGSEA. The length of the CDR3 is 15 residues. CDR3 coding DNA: TGCAGCGTTGAAGACCGTCACAGGGGTGCAATCGAGCAGTACTTC. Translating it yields CSVEDRHRGAIEQYF.

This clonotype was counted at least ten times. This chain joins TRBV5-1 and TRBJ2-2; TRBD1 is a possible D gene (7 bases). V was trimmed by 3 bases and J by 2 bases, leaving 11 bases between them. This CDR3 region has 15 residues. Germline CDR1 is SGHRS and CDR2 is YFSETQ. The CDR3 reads CASSWRDRNTGELFF. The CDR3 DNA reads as TGCGCCAGCAGCTGGAGGGACAGAAACACCGGGGAGCTGTTTTTT.

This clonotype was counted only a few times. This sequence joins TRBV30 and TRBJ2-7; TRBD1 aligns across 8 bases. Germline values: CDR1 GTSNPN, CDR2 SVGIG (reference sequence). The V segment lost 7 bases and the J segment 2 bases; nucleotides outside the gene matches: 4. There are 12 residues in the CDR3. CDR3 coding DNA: TGTGCCTTCGACAGGGGACCCTACGAGCAGTACTTC. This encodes CAFDRGPYEQYF.